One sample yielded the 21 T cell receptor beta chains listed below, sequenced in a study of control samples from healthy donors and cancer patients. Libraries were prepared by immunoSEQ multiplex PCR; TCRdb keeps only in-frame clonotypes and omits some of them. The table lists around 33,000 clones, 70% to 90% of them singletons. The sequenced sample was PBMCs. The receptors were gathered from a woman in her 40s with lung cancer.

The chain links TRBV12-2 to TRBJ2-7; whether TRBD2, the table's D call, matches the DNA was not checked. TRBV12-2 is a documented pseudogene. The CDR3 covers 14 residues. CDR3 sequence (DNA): TGTGCAAGTCGCCCCCGGACCGGGGCCTACGAGCAGTACTTC. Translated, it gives CASRPRTGAYEQYF.

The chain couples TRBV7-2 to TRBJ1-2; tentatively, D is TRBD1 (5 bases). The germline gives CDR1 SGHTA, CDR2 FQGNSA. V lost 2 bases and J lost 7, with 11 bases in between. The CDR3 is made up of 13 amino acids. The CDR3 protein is CASSLLGGVGYTF. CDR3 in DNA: TGTGCCAGCAGCTTATTGGGGGGGGTTGGCTACACCTTC.

In DNA form, the CDR3 reads TGTGCCATCGCGCAGGGTAACTATGGCTACACCTTC. This gives the protein CAIAQGNYGYTF. The rearrangement links TRBV7-2 to TRBJ1-2; possible D gene TRBD1, 5 bases. The germline CDR1 and CDR2 sequences are SGHTA and FQGNSA. The CDR3 contains 12 residues. The V end lost 10 bases, the J end lost 1 base, and 10 bases lay between the germline ends.

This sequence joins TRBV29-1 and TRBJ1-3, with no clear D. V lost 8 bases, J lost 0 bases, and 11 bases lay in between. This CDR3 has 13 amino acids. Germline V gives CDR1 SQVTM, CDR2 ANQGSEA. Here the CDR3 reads CSYETASGNTIYF. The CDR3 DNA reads TGCAGCTATGAAACTGCCTCTGGAAACACCATATATTTT. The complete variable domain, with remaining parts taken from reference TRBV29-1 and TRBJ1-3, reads SAVISQKPSRDICQRGTSLTIQCQVDSQVTMMFWYRQQPGQSLTLIATANQGSEATYESGFVIDKFPISRPNLTFSTLTVSNMSPEDSSIYLCSYETASGNTIYFGEGSWLTVV.

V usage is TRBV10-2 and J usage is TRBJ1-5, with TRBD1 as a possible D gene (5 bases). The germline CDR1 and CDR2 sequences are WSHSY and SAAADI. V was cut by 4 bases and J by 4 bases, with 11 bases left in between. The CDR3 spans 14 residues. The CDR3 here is CASSGTNINQPQHF. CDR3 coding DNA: TGCGCCAGCAGTGGGACAAATATAAATCAGCCCCAGCATTTT.

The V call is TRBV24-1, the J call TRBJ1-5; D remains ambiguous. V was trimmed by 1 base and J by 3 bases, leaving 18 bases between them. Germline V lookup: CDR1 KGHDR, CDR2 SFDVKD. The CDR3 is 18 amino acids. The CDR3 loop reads CATSDFSRHIRLNQPQHF. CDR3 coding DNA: TGTGCCACCAGTGATTTTAGTAGACACATCAGACTCAATCAGCCCCAGCATTTT.

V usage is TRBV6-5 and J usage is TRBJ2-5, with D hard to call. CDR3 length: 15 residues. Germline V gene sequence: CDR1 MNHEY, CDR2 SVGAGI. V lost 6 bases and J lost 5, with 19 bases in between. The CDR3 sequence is CASSKSAQLLETQYF. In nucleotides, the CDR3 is TGTGCCAGCAGCAAGAGCGCACAACTCTTGGAGACCCAGTACTTC.

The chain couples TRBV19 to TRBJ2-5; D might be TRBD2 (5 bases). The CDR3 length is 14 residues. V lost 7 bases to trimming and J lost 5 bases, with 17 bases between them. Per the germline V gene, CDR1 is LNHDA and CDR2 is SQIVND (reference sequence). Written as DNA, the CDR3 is TGTGCCAGTACTCTTGGAGGACTGGCTGAGACCCAGTACTTC. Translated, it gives CASTLGGLAETQYF.

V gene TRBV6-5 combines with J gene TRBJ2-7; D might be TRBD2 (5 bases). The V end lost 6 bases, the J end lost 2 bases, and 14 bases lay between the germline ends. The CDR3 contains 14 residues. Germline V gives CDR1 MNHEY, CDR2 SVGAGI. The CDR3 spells CASSKSGRTYEQYF. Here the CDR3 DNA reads TGTGCCAGCAGCAAAAGCGGAAGGACCTACGAGCAGTACTTC.

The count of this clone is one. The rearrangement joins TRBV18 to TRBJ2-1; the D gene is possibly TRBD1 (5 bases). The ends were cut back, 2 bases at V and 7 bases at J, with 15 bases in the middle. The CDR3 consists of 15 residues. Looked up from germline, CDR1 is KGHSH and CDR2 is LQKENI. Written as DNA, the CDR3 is TGTGCCAGCTCACCAGTTGGGCAGGGTCGGAATGAGCAGTTCTTC. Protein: CASSPVGQGRNEQFF.

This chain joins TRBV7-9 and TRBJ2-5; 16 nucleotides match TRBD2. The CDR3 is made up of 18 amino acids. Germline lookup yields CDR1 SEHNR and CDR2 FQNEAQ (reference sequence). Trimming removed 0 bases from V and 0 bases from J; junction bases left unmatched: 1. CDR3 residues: CASSLAGTSGGDQETQYF. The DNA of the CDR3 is TGTGCCAGCAGCTTAGCCGGGACTAGCGGGGGGGACCAAGAGACCCAGTACTTC.

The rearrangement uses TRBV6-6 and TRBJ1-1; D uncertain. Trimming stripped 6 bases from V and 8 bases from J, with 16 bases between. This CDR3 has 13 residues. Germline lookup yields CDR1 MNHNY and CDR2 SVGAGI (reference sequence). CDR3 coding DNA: TGTGCCAGCAGCCCCGGGAATCGGGGAGAAGCTTTCTTT. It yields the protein CASSPGNRGEAFF.

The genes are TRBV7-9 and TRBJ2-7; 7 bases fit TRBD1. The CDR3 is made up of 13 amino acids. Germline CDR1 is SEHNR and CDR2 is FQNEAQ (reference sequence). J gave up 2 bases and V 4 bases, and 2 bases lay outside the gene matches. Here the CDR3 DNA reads TGTGCCAGCAGCTACGGGACAGCCTACGAGCAGTACTTC. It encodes CASSYGTAYEQYF. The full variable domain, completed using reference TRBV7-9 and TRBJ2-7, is DTGVSQNPRHKITKRGQNVTFRCDPISEHNRLYWYRQTLGQGPEFLTYFQNEAQLEKSRLLSDRFSAERPKGSFSTLEIQRTEQGDSAMYLCASSYGTAYEQYFGPGTRLTVT.

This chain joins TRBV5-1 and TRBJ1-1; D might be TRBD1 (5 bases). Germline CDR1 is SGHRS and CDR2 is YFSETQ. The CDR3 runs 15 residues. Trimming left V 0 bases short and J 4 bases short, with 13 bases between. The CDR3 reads CASSLGRSGLTEAFF. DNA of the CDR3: TGCGCCAGCAGCTTGGGGCGTTCGGGGCTCACTGAAGCTTTCTTT.

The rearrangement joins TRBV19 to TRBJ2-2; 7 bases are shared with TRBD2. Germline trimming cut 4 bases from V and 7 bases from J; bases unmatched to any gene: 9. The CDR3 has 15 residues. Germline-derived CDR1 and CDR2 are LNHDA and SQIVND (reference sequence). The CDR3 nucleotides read TGTGCCAGTAGTAGAGCCCGGACTAGTATCGGGGAGCTGTTTTTT. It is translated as CASSRARTSIGELFF. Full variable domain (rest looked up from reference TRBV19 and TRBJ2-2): DGGITQSPKYLFRKEGQNVTLSCEQNLNHDAMYWYRQDPGQGLRLIYYSQIVNDFQKGDIAEGYSVSREKKESFPLTVTSAQKNPTAFYLCASSRARTSIGELFFGEGSRLTVL.

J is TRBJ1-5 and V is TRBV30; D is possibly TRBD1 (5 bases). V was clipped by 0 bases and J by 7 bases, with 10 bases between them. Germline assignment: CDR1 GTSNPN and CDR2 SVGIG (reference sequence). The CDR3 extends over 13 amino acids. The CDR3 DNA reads TGTGCCTGGAGTGTTAGGGACGGGCAGCCCCAGCATTTT. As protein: CAWSVRDGQPQHF.

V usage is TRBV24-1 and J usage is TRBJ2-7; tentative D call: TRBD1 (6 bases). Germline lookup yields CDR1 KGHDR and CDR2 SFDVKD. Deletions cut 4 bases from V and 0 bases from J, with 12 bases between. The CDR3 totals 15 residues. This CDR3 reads CATSDPRQDSYEQYF. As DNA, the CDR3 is TGTGCCACCAGTGACCCCCGACAGGACTCCTACGAGCAGTACTTC.

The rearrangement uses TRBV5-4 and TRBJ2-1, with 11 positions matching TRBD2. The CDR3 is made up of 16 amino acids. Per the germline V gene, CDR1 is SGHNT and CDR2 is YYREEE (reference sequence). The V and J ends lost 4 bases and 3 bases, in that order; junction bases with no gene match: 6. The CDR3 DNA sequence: TGTGCCAGCAGCCCACGTAGCGGGGGGGACTACAATGAGCAGTTCTTC. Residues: CASSPRSGGDYNEQFF.

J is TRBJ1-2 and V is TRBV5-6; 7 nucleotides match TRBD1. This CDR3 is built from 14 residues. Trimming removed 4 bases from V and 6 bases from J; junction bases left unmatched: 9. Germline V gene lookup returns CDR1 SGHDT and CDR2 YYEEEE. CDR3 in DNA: TGTGCCAGCAGCATGGAGGACAGGAGTCATGGCTACACCTTC. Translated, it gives CASSMEDRSHGYTF.

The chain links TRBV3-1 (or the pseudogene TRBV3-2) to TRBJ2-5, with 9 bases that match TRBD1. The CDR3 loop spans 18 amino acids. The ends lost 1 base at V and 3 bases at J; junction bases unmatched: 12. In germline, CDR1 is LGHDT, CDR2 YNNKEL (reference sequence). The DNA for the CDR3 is TGTGCCAGCAGCCAAGCCCCCGGGACAGGGAAAGGGAAAGAGACCCAGTACTTC. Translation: CASSQAPGTGKGKETQYF.

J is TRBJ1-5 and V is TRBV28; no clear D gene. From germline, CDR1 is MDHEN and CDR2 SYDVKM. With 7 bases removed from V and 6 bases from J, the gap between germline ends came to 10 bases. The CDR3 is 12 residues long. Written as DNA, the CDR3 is TGTGCCAGCAACGAGGAGGCTCAGCCCCAGCATTTT. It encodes CASNEEAQPQHF.